Listed here are 14 T cell receptor beta chains from one sample, sequenced in a study of technical replicates of blood from a handful of donors. Method: immunoSEQ multiplex PCR; TCRdb's copy keeps in-frame clones and lacks some. This sample has some 70,000 clones, with 91% found just once. The sequenced sample consisted of PBMCs. These receptors were taken from a human donor in good health. Some clones in this sample may be carry-over from other donors' samples.

The chain employs TRBV18 and TRBJ1-1; a weak D match, TRBD1 (5 bases). Germline assignment: CDR1 KGHSH and CDR2 LQKENI. The V end lost 3 bases, the J end lost 7 bases, and 15 bases lay between the germline ends. CDR3 length: 14 residues. CDR3 sequence (DNA): TGTGCCAGCTCACCCTCGTCACAGGCCCTTGAAGCTTTCTTT. Its protein is CASSPSSQALEAFF.

With regard to this clone: A read error may be the cause here, since a much bigger clone is one base away. The chain recombines TRBV7-9 with TRBJ2-1; D may be TRBD1 (7 bases). Germline lookup yields CDR1 SEHNR and CDR2 FQNEAQ (reference sequence). Trimming removed 5 bases from V and 4 bases from J, with 18 bases in between. The CDR3 spans 16 residues. The chain's CDR3 is CASSQDMGGQYNEQFF. The CDR3 DNA reads as TGTGCCAGCAGCCAAGATATGGGGGGACAGTACAATGAGCAGTTCTTC.

The chain recombines TRBV5-1 with TRBJ2-3, with 8 bases identical to TRBD1. CDR3 length: 15 residues. J gave up 2 bases and V 9 bases, and 11 bases lay outside the gene matches. Looked up from germline, CDR1 is SGHRS and CDR2 is YFSETQ. The CDR3, as DNA: TGCGCCACTCAGAGACAGGGGACTTTCACAGATACGCAGTATTTT. Translation: CATQRQGTFTDTQYF.

This chain connects TRBV5-1 to TRBJ2-7; possible D gene TRBD2, 5 bases. The CDR3 runs to 12 residues. Trimming stripped 6 bases from V and 3 bases from J, with 10 bases between. Germline CDR1 reads SGHRS; CDR2 reads YFSETQ. The chain's CDR3 is CASKADSYEQYF. The CDR3 DNA reads as TGCGCCAGCAAAGCGGATAGCTACGAGCAGTACTTC.

This clone came up once. The J gene is TRBJ1-5, the V gene TRBV18, with D perhaps TRBD1 (5 bases). The V end lost 3 bases, the J end lost 10 bases, and 13 bases lay between the germline ends. Germline CDR1 reads KGHSH; CDR2 reads LQKENI. The length of the CDR3 is 13 residues. The CDR3 loop is CASSPASGGPQHF. The CDR3 nucleotides are TGTGCCAGCTCACCGGCCTCGGGGGGACCCCAGCATTTT.

The rearrangement joins TRBV7-3 to TRBJ2-3, with D possibly matching TRBD1 (5 bases). Germline V lookup: CDR1 SGHTA, CDR2 FQGTGA. The CDR3 spans 15 residues. Between the trimmed V and J ends, which lost 2 bases and 2 bases, there was a span of 11 bases. This chain's CDR3 is CASSLGAGNTDTQYF. DNA for the CDR3: TGTGCCAGCAGCTTAGGGGCAGGGAACACAGATACGCAGTATTTT.

The chain joins TRBV4-3 to TRBJ1-4, with a possible D match to TRBD1 (5 bases). CDR1 LGHNA and CDR2 YSLEER come from the germline V gene. The V gene lost 0 bases and the J gene lost 0 bases, with 8 bases spanning the gap. The CDR3 spans 16 residues. DNA for the CDR3: TGCGCCAGCAGCCAAGATGGGGCTGCAACTAATGAAAAACTGTTTTTT. Encoded protein: CASSQDGAATNEKLFF.

This sequence joins TRBV29-1 and TRBJ2-3, with D perhaps TRBD2 (6 bases). Looked up from germline, CDR1 is SQVTM and CDR2 is ANQGSEA. The V end lost 7 bases, the J end lost 0 bases, and 11 bases lay between the germline ends. There are 13 residues in the CDR3. The CDR3 DNA sequence: TGCAGCGGACTAGGGTTTAGCACAGATACGCAGTATTTT. This encodes CSGLGFSTDTQYF.

The V gene is TRBV5-4, the J gene TRBJ1-3; possible D gene TRBD1, 6 bases. The CDR3 runs to 15 residues. V was trimmed by 5 bases and J by 0 bases, leaving 12 bases between them. Germline lookup yields CDR1 SGHNT and CDR2 YYREEE (reference sequence). CDR3 coding DNA: TGTGCCAGCAGTCGGGACACGAGCTCTGGAAACACCATATATTTT. Translated: CASSRDTSSGNTIYF.

The genes are TRBV5-1 and TRBJ1-2, with TRBD1 identical over 8 bases. The germline V gene has CDR1 SGHRS and CDR2 YFSETQ. The CDR3 extends over 13 amino acids. The junction had 7 bases not matched to a gene; V was cut back by 4 bases and J by 8 bases. CDR3 in DNA: TGCGCCAGCAGCAAGGACAGGGAATACGGCTACACCTTC. It yields the protein CASSKDREYGYTF.

The rearrangement joins TRBV5-1 to TRBJ2-5; 8 bases are shared with TRBD1. Germline lookup yields CDR1 SGHRS and CDR2 YFSETQ. The J segment lost 3 bases and the V segment lost 0 bases, leaving 1 base of the junction unmatched. This CDR3 has 14 amino acids. The CDR3 nucleotides are TGCGCCAGCAGCTTGGAGGACAGGGAAGAGACCCAGTACTTC. Translated: CASSLEDREETQYF.

The rearrangement uses TRBV23-1 and TRBJ2-7, with 8 bases fitting TRBD2. TRBV23-1 is designated an ORF whose function remains uncertain. CDR3 length: 17 amino acids. J gave up 4 bases and V 2 bases, and 13 bases lay outside the gene matches. CDR3 protein: CASSQNGGEEIGYEQYF. The CDR3 DNA reads as TGCGCCAGCAGTCAAAACGGGGGGGAAGAAATAGGTTACGAGCAGTACTTC.

The rearrangement links TRBV5-1 to TRBJ1-2, with D perhaps matching TRBD1 (6 bases). Germline V CDR1 and CDR2: SGHRS, YFSETQ. The CDR3 covers 15 residues. V lost 0 bases to trimming and J lost 3 bases, with 12 bases between them. CDR3 coding DNA: TGCGCCAGCAGCTTGGACGGGGGGACATACTATGGCTACACCTTC. This translates into CASSLDGGTYYGYTF.

The chain has TRBV9 and TRBJ2-1; D may be TRBD2 (6 bases). Germline V lookup: CDR1 SGDLS, CDR2 YYNGEE. The V end lost 2 bases, the J end lost 10 bases, and 10 bases lay between the germline ends. The CDR3 has 12 amino acids. The CDR3 bases are TGTGCCAGCAGCGTGCAGGGAGGAGAGCAGTTCTTC. Amino acid sequence: CASSVQGGEQFF.